The present entry profiles one T cell receptor (beta chain) with its context. Its antigen is currently unknown. The sample is drawn from a study of shared clonotypes between healthy human individuals. Study conclusions and caveats: Generally, naive subsets (rather than memory subsets) showed larger estimated richness. Specimens sampled were limited to blood, with tissue repertoires likely differing.

Some clones are missing from TCRdb's copy, which holds only in-frame ones; the method was immunoSEQ multiplex PCR. The sample holds approximately 980,000 clones, approximately 80% seen once. There were only Caucasian adults among the donors, and all lived in Nashville, Tennessee. Per the germline V gene, CDR1 is SEHNR and CDR2 is FQNEAQ (reference sequence). V lost 3 bases and J lost 6, with 8 bases in between. This CDR3 is built from 13 residues. The receptor was derived from a man younger than 35 in good health. The chain combines TRBV7-9 with TRBJ2-2; no definite D call. Sequencing was carried out using memory CD4+ T cells sorted from blood. Subset defined: CD45RA-negative fraction. CDR3 bases: TGTGCCAGCAGCTTTAATATGCCCGGGGAGCTGTTTTTT. Protein sequence: CASSFNMPGELFF.